Presented here are 18 T cell receptor beta chains from one specimen sequenced in a study of shared clonotypes between healthy human individuals. Assay used: immunoSEQ multiplex PCR; TCRdb lists only in-frame clones, some missing. The repertoire holds hundreds of thousands of clones, with around 79% as singletons. The specimen was PBMCs. These receptors were collected from a woman aged 35 to 49 in good health. Some clones in this sample may be carry-over from other donors' samples.

This clone was detected only a few times. CDR3 nucleotide sequence: TGCGCCAGCAGCTGCGACTGGGAGGTACAGCCCCAGCATTTT. This sequence encodes CASSCDWEVQPQHF. The chain combines TRBV5-1 with TRBJ1-5; D ambiguous. CDR1 is SGHRS, CDR2 YFSETQ, per germline. The ends were cut back, 3 bases at V and 7 bases at J, with 14 bases in the middle. CDR3 size: 14 residues.

The genes are TRBV10-2 and TRBJ2-4; TRBD1 agrees at 7 bases. Germline V CDR1 and CDR2: WSHSY, SAAADI. V was pared by 6 bases and J by 6 bases, with 11 bases of the junction left unmatched. CDR3 length equals 15 residues. CDR3 DNA sequence: TGCGCCAGCAGCCAGGATCGGTCAGGGGGAAACATTCAGTACTTC. The encoded protein is CASSQDRSGGNIQYF.

Written as DNA, the CDR3 is TGTGCCAGCAGCGTAGGGGACAGCTATGGCTACACCTTC. This translates into CASSVGDSYGYTF. The V and J genes are TRBV9 and TRBJ1-2; 7 nucleotides agree with TRBD1. Unmatched junction bases numbered 0, after V lost 0 bases and J lost 4 bases. This CDR3 comprises 13 residues. CDR1 is SGDLS and CDR2 is YYNGEE in the germline V gene.

This clone was observed once. The chain links TRBV28 to TRBJ1-1; 8 positions match TRBD1. CDR1 and CDR2 from the germline V gene are MDHEN and SYDVKM. Trimming at V came to 3 bases and at J to 4 bases, leaving 10 bases not matched to a gene. The CDR3 is 16 amino acids. This CDR3 is CASSLSQGAWGTEAFF. In nucleotides, the CDR3 is TGTGCCAGCAGTTTGTCCCAGGGGGCGTGGGGCACTGAAGCTTTCTTT.

The V call is TRBV9, the J call TRBJ1-2; 7 nucleotides agree with TRBD1. Germline V gives CDR1 SGDLS, CDR2 YYNGEE. V was clipped by 0 bases and J by 6 bases; unmatched bases: 8. The CDR3 length is 15 residues. The DNA for the CDR3 is TGTGCCAGCAGCGTAGGTAGGGGGCTGGAGCATGGCTACACCTTC. The encoded protein is CASSVGRGLEHGYTF.

The V and J genes are TRBV10-2 and TRBJ1-2; 10 bases line up with TRBD1. This CDR3 is built from 14 residues. V lost 7 bases and J lost 6; bases outside the gene matches: 8. The germline V gene encodes CDR1 WSHSY and CDR2 SAAADI. CDR3 region: CASNSGTGDHGYTF. CDR3 in DNA: TGCGCCAGCAATTCCGGGACAGGGGACCATGGCTACACCTTC.

The V gene is TRBV19, the J gene TRBJ2-2; 9 positions match TRBD1. Germline V gives CDR1 LNHDA, CDR2 SQIVND (reference sequence). The CDR3 is made up of 15 amino acids. V lost 3 bases, J lost 1 base, and 0 bases stayed unmatched. CDR3 residues: CASSMGQGNTGELFF. CDR3 bases: TGTGCCAGTAGTATGGGACAGGGGAACACCGGGGAGCTGTTTTTT.

V is TRBV4-1 and J is TRBJ2-2; D gene unclear. Trimming took off 8 bases at V and 7 bases at J, with 20 bases between the two ends. The length of the CDR3 is 15 residues. From germline, CDR1 is MGHRA and CDR2 YSYEKL. DNA of the CDR3: TGCGCCAGCGAATCCCTCGGATCTGGCGTCGGGGAGCTGTTTTTT. The encoded protein is CASESLGSGVGELFF.

This clone was found once. Other DNA sequences in the same sample also yield this CDR3. V usage is TRBV7-3 and J usage is TRBJ2-3; 10 positions match TRBD2. CDR3 length equals 16 residues. The V segment lost 4 bases and the J segment 0 bases; nucleotides outside the gene matches: 4. From germline, CDR1 is SGHTA and CDR2 FQGTGA. CDR3 DNA sequence: TGTGCCAGCAGCTCCGGACTAGCGGCTAGCACAGATACGCAGTATTTT. Translation: CASSSGLAASTDTQYF.

The genes are TRBV11-2 and TRBJ1-1; D remains unclear. Trimming took 2 bases from V and 1 from J, leaving 8 bases between them. Germline-derived CDR1 and CDR2 are SGHAT and FQNNGV. This CDR3 comprises 14 residues. The CDR3 DNA reads TGTGCCAGCAGCTTAAGTGGACCGAACACTGAAGCTTTCTTT. Translating it yields CASSLSGPNTEAFF.

J is TRBJ2-2 and V is TRBV18; 7 nucleotides match TRBD1. The CDR3 runs 16 residues. V shed 3 bases and J 5 bases; nucleotides not matched to a gene: 9. Germline lookup yields CDR1 KGHSH and CDR2 LQKENI. Written as DNA, the CDR3 is TGTGCCAGCTCACCCCTTCCGGGACAGAGAACCGGGGAGCTGTTTTTT. Translated, it gives CASSPLPGQRTGELFF.

The V and J genes are TRBV30 and TRBJ1-6, with no clear D. The CDR3 sequence is 13 residues long. V dropped 2 bases and J dropped 5 bases, with 7 bases sitting between them. Germline lookup yields CDR1 GTSNPN and CDR2 SVGIG (reference sequence). DNA for the CDR3: TGTGCCTGGAGTTCCAGGAATAATTCACCCCTCCACTTT. The encoded protein is CAWSSRNNSPLHF.

The chain employs TRBV11-2 and TRBJ2-7; TRBD2 aligns across 7 bases. This CDR3 region has 14 residues. Germline CDR1 is SGHAT and CDR2 is FQNNGV. The V gene end was trimmed by 1 base and the J gene end by 4 bases; junction bases not matched to a gene: 4. DNA of the CDR3: TGTGCCAGCAGCTTAGGTGGTAGCGGGTACGAGCAGTACTTC. Amino acids: CASSLGGSGYEQYF.

This clone was found a few times. The rearrangement links TRBV4-1 to TRBJ2-5, with D unclear. The CDR3 length is 14 residues. V lost 1 base and J 2 bases, leaving 8 bases between the germline ends. Germline V lookup: CDR1 MGHRA, CDR2 YSYEKL. CDR3 nucleotide sequence: TGCGCCAGCAGCCAAGGGGATCTACAAGAGACCCAGTACTTC. Residues: CASSQGDLQETQYF.

This clone was seen a single time. V usage is TRBV2 and J usage is TRBJ2-1; TRBD2 matches 11 bases. Germline CDR1 and CDR2: SNHLY and FYNNEI. With 4 bases clipped from V and 0 bases from J, the junction kept 8 bases outside the gene matches. The CDR3 consists of 18 residues. Written as DNA, the CDR3 is TGTGCCAGCAGTGCCCTTAGGACTAGCGGGCCCTCCTACAATGAGCAGTTCTTC. It specifies CASSALRTSGPSYNEQFF. The variable domain in full, completed from reference TRBV2 and TRBJ2-1, reads EPEVTQTPSHQVTQMGQEVILRCVPISNHLYFYWYRQILGQKVEFLVSFYNNEISEKSEIFDDQFSVERPDGSNFTLKIRSTKLEDSAMYFCASSALRTSGPSYNEQFFGPGTRLTVL.

The CDR3 protein is CASSLEGGTTSTDTQYF. CDR3 bases: TGTGCCAGCAGCTTAGAGGGGGGGACTACTAGCACAGATACGCAGTATTTT. The V gene is TRBV11-2, the J gene TRBJ2-3, with 7 bases that match TRBD2. The germline V gene encodes CDR1 SGHAT and CDR2 FQNNGV. The CDR3 sequence is 17 residues long. V shed 0 bases, J shed 0 bases, and the junction held 6 bases outside the gene matches.

The V and J genes are TRBV10-2 and TRBJ2-6; D unresolved. The CDR3 is made up of 10 amino acids. V lost 9 bases to trimming and J lost 5 bases, with 2 bases between them. The V gene's germline CDR1 is WSHSY and CDR2 SAAADI. The chain's CDR3 is CASRANVLTF. For the CDR3, the DNA is TGCGCCAGTCGGGCCAACGTCCTGACTTTC.

This chain connects TRBV7-2 to TRBJ1-3; D not certain. This CDR3 has 14 residues. Per the germline V gene, CDR1 is SGHTA and CDR2 is FQGNSA. With 5 bases removed from V and 0 bases from J, the gap between germline ends came to 8 bases. The CDR3 loop reads CASSRPTSGNTIYF. As DNA, the CDR3 is TGTGCCAGCAGCCGGCCCACCTCTGGAAACACCATATATTTT.